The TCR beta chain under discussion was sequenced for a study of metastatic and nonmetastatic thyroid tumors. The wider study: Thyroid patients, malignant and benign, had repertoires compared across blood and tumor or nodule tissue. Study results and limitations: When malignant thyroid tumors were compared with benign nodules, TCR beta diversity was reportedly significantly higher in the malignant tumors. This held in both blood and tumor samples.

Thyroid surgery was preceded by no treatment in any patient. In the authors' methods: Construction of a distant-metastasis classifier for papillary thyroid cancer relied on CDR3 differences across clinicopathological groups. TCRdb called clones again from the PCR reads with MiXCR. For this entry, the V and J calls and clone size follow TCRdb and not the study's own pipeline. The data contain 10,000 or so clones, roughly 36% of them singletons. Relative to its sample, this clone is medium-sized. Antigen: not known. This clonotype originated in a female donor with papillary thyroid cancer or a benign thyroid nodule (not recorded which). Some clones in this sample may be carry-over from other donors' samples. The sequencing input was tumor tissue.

Written as DNA, the CDR3 is TGTGCCAGCAGCCCAACTTCCGGACTAGCCGGCCCGTACGAGCAGTACTTC. It codes for CASSPTSGLAGPYEQYF. The rearrangement links TRBV14 to TRBJ2-7, with 8 bases that match TRBD2. This CDR3 is built from 17 residues. With 4 bases clipped from V and 4 bases from J, the junction kept 15 bases outside the gene matches. The germline V gene encodes CDR1 SGHDN and CDR2 FVKESK. The whole variable domain, filled in from reference TRBV14 and TRBJ2-7, reads EAGVTQFPSHSVIEKGQTVTLRCDPISGHDNLYWYRRVMGKEIKFLLHFVKESKQDESGMPNNRFLAERTGGTYSTLKVQPAELEDSGVYFCASSPTSGLAGPYEQYFGPGTRLTVT.